This T cell receptor (beta chain) was sequenced in a study of early T cells in non-severe SARS-CoV-2 infection. Germline-derived CDR1 and CDR2 are DFQATT and SNEGSKA (reference sequence). This CDR3 region has 13 residues. V lost 3 bases and J lost 4, with 12 bases in between. This clonotype has a count of ten or more. Using its own MiXCR run on the 5' RACE reads, TCRdb lists one record per CDR3 protein. This sample has tens of thousands of distinct CDR3 sequences, with 9.5% to 15% found just once. The sequencing input was whole blood. The clonotype was recovered from an adult who was a healthcare worker with PCR-confirmed SARS-CoV-2 infection or an uninfected control (not recorded which). The V and J genes are TRBV20-1 and TRBJ2-5; a weak D match, TRBD1 (6 bases). The CDR3 coding sequence is TGCAGTGCTAGCTCAGGGGCTCGAGAGACCCAGTACTTC. Translated: CSASSGARETQYF.